This TCR beta chain emerged from a study of blood T cell repertoires in COVID-19. Trimming removed 4 bases from V and 2 bases from J; junction bases left unmatched: 10. CDR3 size: 19 residues. Looked up from germline, CDR1 is SGHRS and CDR2 is YFSETQ. This clone was found once. This table comes from immunoSEQ multiplex PCR, and its TCRdb copy is limited to in-frame clones, with some not included. The data show hundreds of thousands of clones, with around 90% seen just once and about 3.5% held by the top ten. Sequenced material: peripheral blood. The J gene is TRBJ2-3, the V gene TRBV5-1, with 16 bases that match TRBD2. The receptor was derived from a woman between 18 and 29 years old who had recovered from COVID-19. The CDR3 spells CASSGRRGLAGGLTDTQYF. DNA of the CDR3: TGCGCCAGCAGCGGACGCCGGGGACTAGCGGGAGGGCTCACAGATACGCAGTATTTT. The full variable domain, completed using reference TRBV5-1 and TRBJ2-3, is KAGVTQTPRYLIKTRGQQVTLSCSPISGHRSVSWYQQTPGQGLQFLFEYFSETQRNKGNFPGRFSGRQFSNSRSEMNVSTLELGDSALYLCASSGRRGLAGGLTDTQYFGPGTRLTVL.